Listed here is a single T cell receptor beta chain. Its antigen target is currently unknown. Base qualities are not at hand, and no much larger clone is one base apart. These data belong to a study of blood T cell repertoires in COVID-19 (dated by TCRdb to 2018 to 2020). Describing the broader study: Collaborator samples came from the United States, Italy and Spain and covered acute and convalescent phases of COVID-19. Where available, HLA class I and class II types were obtained from metadata supplied by the sample provider rather than from assay-based typing. Deeply sampled blood TCRbeta repertoires from subjects exposed to, actively infected with, or recovered from COVID-19 were included in the dataset. A de-identified subject ID, COVID-19 status, age in years and sex were almost always included in the sample metadata. Samples came from the ongoing ImmuneRACE study (first 160 participants) plus 1,254 subjects from 6 global collaborators. The prospective study material was composed of cDNA or gDNA derived from T cells, B-cell-depleted T cells, or PBMCs. The repertoires were released in a freely available public database intended as a resource for research on the immune response to SARS-CoV-2.

The immunoSEQ Assay, a bias-controlled multiplex PCR, was used to amplify TCRbeta CDR3 regions from genomic DNA. The study's processing was this. The number of nucleated cells in each sample was estimated by amplification of reference gene primers within the assay. Sequence reads were collapsed and filtered to measure the absolute abundance of every unique TCRbeta CDR3 rearrangement. Productive Simpson clonality was computed per sample as the square root of Simpson's diversity index over productive rearrangements. The table comes from immuneACCESS by way of TCRdb, which keeps in-frame sequences with V and J called. Part of the clones is missing from these tables; in studies checked, under half for an unresolved V gene and the rest for unknown reasons. The D gene and trimming were derived from the DNA, and the V and J assignments and clone size from that table. The sample table shows over 150,000 clones, and around 94% are seen once. The top ten clones comprise about 0.8% of the sample.

Results and caveats for the whole study, not just this receptor: Clinical and demographic metadata were provided uncurated, with the amount varying by source and participant.

CDR1 and CDR2, per the germline V gene, are SGDLS and YYNGEE. CDR3 length: 13 amino acids, cysteine to phenylalanine. Just CDR3 DNA is preserved here, 39 bases in frame from base 1. V is cut by 0 bases and J by 2 bases, and the space between the germline ends is 5 bases. One collaborating source in Seattle enrolled patients during active infection and followed them longitudinally through the course of disease. Whole blood was collected in K2EDTA tubes by collaborating institutions according to the institutions' own protocols. For TCRbeta analysis, collaborators shipped samples in one of three forms: frozen whole blood, isolated PBMCs, or DNA extracted from either of those sample types.

The specimen sequenced was peripheral blood. This sequence uses TRBV9 and TRBJ2-5, with the D gene not confidently named. The clonotype originates from a man in his thirties or forties with COVID-19, enrolled during active disease. In nucleotide form, the sequence is TGTGCCAGCAGCGTAGATCCGCAAGAGACCCAGTACTTC. This codes for CASSVDPQETQYF.